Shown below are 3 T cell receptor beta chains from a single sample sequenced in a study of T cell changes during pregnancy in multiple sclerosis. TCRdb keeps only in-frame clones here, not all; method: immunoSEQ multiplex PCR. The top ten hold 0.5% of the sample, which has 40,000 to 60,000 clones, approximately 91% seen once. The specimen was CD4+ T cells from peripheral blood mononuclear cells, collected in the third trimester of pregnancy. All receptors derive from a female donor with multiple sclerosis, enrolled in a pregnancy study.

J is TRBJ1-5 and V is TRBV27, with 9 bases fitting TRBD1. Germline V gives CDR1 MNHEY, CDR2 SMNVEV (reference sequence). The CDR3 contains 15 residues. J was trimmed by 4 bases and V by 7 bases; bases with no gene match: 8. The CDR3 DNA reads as TGTGCCAGCAAACCGGGACAGGGTCCGAATCAGCCCCAGCATTTT. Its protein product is CASKPGQGPNQPQHF.

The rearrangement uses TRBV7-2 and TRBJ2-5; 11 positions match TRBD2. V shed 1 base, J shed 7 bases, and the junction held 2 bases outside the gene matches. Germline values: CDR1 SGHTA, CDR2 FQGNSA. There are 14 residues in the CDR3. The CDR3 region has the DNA TGTGCCAGCAGCTTAGAGCTAGCGGGGGGGACCCAGTACTTC. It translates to CASSLELAGGTQYF.

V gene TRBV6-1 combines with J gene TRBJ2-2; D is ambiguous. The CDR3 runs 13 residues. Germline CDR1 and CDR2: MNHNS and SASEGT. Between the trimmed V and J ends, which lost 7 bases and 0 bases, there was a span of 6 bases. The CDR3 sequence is CASTATNTGELFF. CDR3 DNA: TGTGCCAGCACCGCGACGAACACCGGGGAGCTGTTTTTT.